This TCR beta chain was documented in a study of blood T cell repertoires in COVID-19. The V end was cut by 7 bases, the J end by 8 bases, with 17 bases between. CDR3 length equals 13 residues. The germline V gene has CDR1 LNHDA and CDR2 SQIVND (reference sequence). Per the original methods: Estimated nucleated cell counts came from reference gene primer amplification. The protocol was immunoSEQ multiplex PCR, while the TCRdb copy is restricted to in-frame clones and leaves out a portion. V, J and clone size were drawn from that table, and D and trimming were deduced from the DNA. The sample yields around 140,000 clones, about 91% seen once.

This chain joins TRBV19 and TRBJ1-1, with D possibly matching TRBD1 (6 bases). Sequenced material: peripheral blood. The sequence derives from a man aged 50-60 years with acute or convalescent COVID-19. CDR3 protein: CASNRVVSGEAFF. In nucleotides, the CDR3 is TGTGCCAGTAACAGGGTTGTTTCGGGAGAAGCTTTCTTT.